The 18 T cell receptor beta chains presented below share a single source sample, sequenced in a study of blood T cells in healthy people across ages. Through a sample-barcoded 5' primer and a J-beta primer mix, a second PCR was run for roughly 6 to 11 cycles. Via MiXCR, TCRdb re-called the 5' RACE reads, giving one row per CDR3 protein. Of around 1,000,000 distinct CDR3 sequences in the sample, around 25% were seen once. The same sample was also studied in work on T cells of mothers and their children.

The sample comprised blood. Source of these receptors: a girl aged 2 to 9 in good health.

The chain has TRBV5-6 and TRBJ1-2; 8 bases match TRBD1. The CDR3 has 14 amino acids. V shed 6 bases and J 3 bases; nucleotides not matched to a gene: 7. Germline V gene data show CDR1 as SGHDT and CDR2 as YYEEEE. The CDR3 DNA follows: TGTGCCAGCACCGGGACAGGCGACTACTATGGCTACACCTTC. Its protein product is CASTGTGDYYGYTF.

There are a few counts of this clonotype. The chain is built from TRBV5-1 and TRBJ2-1; 10 nucleotides match TRBD1. Trimming removed 4 bases from V and 4 bases from J; junction bases left unmatched: 8. The CDR3 is 16 amino acids. CDR1 SGHRS and CDR2 YFSETQ come from the germline V gene. The CDR3 DNA is TGCGCCAGCAGCCGCCCGGGACAGGGGCTATACAATGAGCAGTTCTTC. It encodes CASSRPGQGLYNEQFF.

The gene calls are TRBV2 and TRBJ2-5; maybe TRBD1 (6 bases). With the DNA end fitting TRBJ2-7 better, the J assignment may be wrong. The CDR3 has 15 residues. Germline assignment: CDR1 SNHLY and CDR2 FYNNEI. CDR3 nucleotide sequence: TGTGCCAGCAGTGAAGCGGGGGCCCCTTCGGACGAGCAGTACTTC. Its protein product is CASSEAGAPSDEQYF.

V and J are TRBV29-1 and TRBJ1-3; D call uncertain. In germline, CDR1 is SQVTM, CDR2 ANQGSEA. The CDR3 spans 14 residues. Trimming took 4 bases from V and 1 from J, leaving 11 bases between them. The DNA for the CDR3 is TGCAGCGTTGCACCCTCGGGGTCTGGAAACACCATATATTTT. Translation: CSVAPSGSGNTIYF.

In its sample, this clonotype was seen a few times. The rearrangement uses TRBV7-6 and TRBJ1-1; D remains ambiguous. Trimming took 4 bases from V and 1 from J, leaving 10 bases between them. Germline values: CDR1 SGHVS, CDR2 FNYEAQ. This CDR3 has 14 residues. CDR3 sequence reads: CASSSSRQNTEAFF. The DNA of the CDR3 is TGTGCCAGCAGCTCAAGTAGACAGAACACTGAAGCTTTCTTT.

This clonotype was found a few times. V gene TRBV7-2 combines with J gene TRBJ1-5; perhaps TRBD1 as D (6 bases). CDR1 SGHTA and CDR2 FQGNSA come from the germline V gene. The CDR3 loop spans 15 amino acids. The V end was cut by 2 bases, the J end by 6 bases, with 14 bases between. In nucleotides, the CDR3 is TGTGCCAGCAGCTTAAGCCAGGGGAGGGTTCAGCCCCAGCATTTT. Translated: CASSLSQGRVQPQHF.

This clonotype was detected only a few times. The rearrangement uses TRBV2 and TRBJ2-5; 12 positions match TRBD2. V gave up 8 bases and J gave up 2 bases; unmatched junction bases: 6. The CDR3 totals 15 residues. Germline V lookup: CDR1 SNHLY, CDR2 FYNNEI. The CDR3: CASLLTSGGQETQYF. The CDR3 bases are TGTGCCAGCCTACTGACTAGCGGGGGACAAGAGACCCAGTACTTC.

J is TRBJ2-7 and V is TRBV6-2 or TRBV6-3; tentative D call: TRBD2 (6 bases). Between the trimmed V and J ends, which lost 0 bases and 4 bases, there was a span of 10 bases. The CDR3 is made up of 14 amino acids. Germline V gives CDR1 MNHEY, CDR2 SVGEGT. In DNA form, the CDR3 reads TGTGCCAGCAGTTACTCGTTTCGGGAGTACGAGCAGTACTTC. Protein sequence: CASSYSFREYEQYF.

The table lists this clonotype with a few counts. The chain couples TRBV12-3 or TRBV12-4 to TRBJ1-5; tentatively, D is TRBD1 (5 bases). The CDR3 extends over 14 amino acids. V gave up 2 bases and J gave up 7 bases, with 12 bases separating them. The CDR3 nucleotides read TGTGCCAGCAGTTTACCGGGGGATAGGCAGCCCCAGCATTTT. Translated, it gives CASSLPGDRQPQHF.

The V call is TRBV5-6, the J call TRBJ1-2, with 7 bases identical to TRBD1. With 1 base clipped from V and 7 bases from J, the junction kept 7 bases outside the gene matches. In germline, CDR1 is SGHDT, CDR2 YYEEEE. The CDR3 has 14 amino acids. CDR3 sequence (DNA): TGTGCCAGCAGCTTGTGGGGGACAGATTCTGGCTACACCTTC. Translating it yields CASSLWGTDSGYTF. Complete variable domain (other parts from reference TRBV5-6 and TRBJ1-2): DAGVTQSPTHLIKTRGQQVTLRCSPKSGHDTVSWYQQALGQGPQFIFQYYEEEERQRGNFPDRFSGHQFPNYSSELNVNALLLGDSALYLCASSLWGTDSGYTFGSGTRLTVV.

This clonotype was counted between two and nine times. This rearrangement joins TRBV10-3 to TRBJ2-5; 12 nucleotides match TRBD2. The CDR3 sequence is 17 residues long. Trimming at V came to 0 bases and at J to 2 bases, leaving 4 bases not matched to a gene. CDR1 and CDR2 (germline): ENHRY, SYGVKD. CDR3 in amino acids: CAISESRLAGAQETQYF. The CDR3 DNA reads TGTGCCATCAGTGAGTCCCGACTAGCGGGGGCTCAAGAGACCCAGTACTTC.

The gene calls are TRBV7-6 and TRBJ2-5, with D possibly called TRBD1 or TRBD2 (5 bases each). The V end was cut by 5 bases, the J end by 9 bases, with 16 bases between. The germline V gene has CDR1 SGHVS and CDR2 FNYEAQ. The CDR3 loop spans 13 amino acids. The CDR3 reads CASSDPGSGAQYF. CDR3 in DNA: TGTGCCAGCAGCGATCCAGGGAGTGGGGCCCAGTACTTC.

This chain uses TRBV12-3 or TRBV12-4 with TRBJ2-5; D gene uncertain. This CDR3 has 14 amino acids. Trimming pared 3 bases from V and 10 bases from J, leaving 18 bases between. For the CDR3, the DNA is TGTGCCAGCAGTTTGGGTGGTGGGCTGGTCGACCAGTACTTC. Protein product: CASSLGGGLVDQYF.

A few counts support this clonotype. The chain joins TRBV29-1 to TRBJ1-2, with D perhaps TRBD1 (6 bases). The germline CDR1 and CDR2 sequences are SQVTM and ANQGSEA. V was trimmed by 3 bases and J by 3 bases, leaving 17 bases between them. The CDR3 contains 15 residues. CDR3 loop: CSVDYAGDNDYGYTF. In nucleotides, the CDR3 is TGCAGCGTTGATTATGCAGGGGACAACGACTATGGCTACACCTTC.

On this clonotype itself: A read error may account for a junction end that differs from germline. This chain links TRBV29-1 with TRBJ1-2, with D maybe TRBD1 (6 bases). There are 17 residues in the CDR3. Germline V gene data show CDR1 as SQVTM and CDR2 as ANQGSEA. CDR3 DNA: TGCAGCGCCTCCGGGAAGGGGGTCGGCGGTTCGCACTATGGCTATACCTTC. Protein product: CSASGKGVGGSHYGYTF.

The chain recombines TRBV9 with TRBJ2-1, with 11 bases that match TRBD2. Unmatched junction bases numbered 8, after V lost 3 bases and J lost 9 bases. The CDR3 loop spans 15 amino acids. Germline CDR1 and CDR2: SGDLS and YYNGEE. CDR3 DNA: TGTGCCAGCAGCGGATTAGCGGGAGGGCCGGGTGAGCAGTTCTTC. This translates into CASSGLAGGPGEQFF. The full variable domain, in which reference TRBV9 and TRBJ2-1 provide the parts outside the CDR3, is DSGVTQTPKHLITATGQRVTLRCSPRSGDLSVYWYQQSLDQGLQFLIQYYNGEERAKGNILERFSAQQFPDLHSELNLSSLELGDSALYFCASSGLAGGPGEQFFGPGTRLTVL.

In DNA, the CDR3 is TGTGCCAGCATTCGGCTAGCCAAAAACATTCAGTACTTC. Amino acids: CASIRLAKNIQYF. The J gene is TRBJ2-4, the V gene TRBV2, with D unresolved. The ends were cut back, 7 bases at V and 0 bases at J, with 7 bases in the middle. The length of the CDR3 is 13 residues. The germline CDR1 and CDR2 sequences are SNHLY and FYNNEI.

This rearrangement joins TRBV11-2 to TRBJ1-6, with D tentatively TRBD1 (5 bases). CDR1 and CDR2 from the germline V gene are SGHAT and FQNNGV. Trimming removed 5 bases at V and 7 bases at J, with 24 bases between. This CDR3 comprises 18 residues. The CDR3, as DNA: TGTGCCAGCAGCCGAACCCCGTTCTCCGGGACTGGGAATTCACCCCTCCACTTT. Its translation is CASSRTPFSGTGNSPLHF. Looking up the rest from reference TRBV11-2 and TRBJ1-6 gives the full variable domain: EAGVAQSPRYKIIEKRQSVAFWCNPISGHATLYWYQQILGQGPKLLIQFQNNGVVDDSQLPKDRFSAERLKGVDSTLKIQPAKLEDSAVYLCASSRTPFSGTGNSPLHFGNGTRLTVT.